This TCR beta chain appears in the sequencing data of a study of shared T cell receptors in the human thymus. V was pared by 1 base and J by 4 bases, with 10 bases of the junction left unmatched. The CDR3 runs to 18 residues. Germline V gives CDR1 SEHNR, CDR2 FQNEAQ (reference sequence). TCRdb's copy holds only in-frame clones and misses some; the assay was immunoSEQ multiplex PCR. Of more than 300,000 clones in the sample, 95% were seen once. The chain links TRBV7-9 to TRBJ1-2, with 12 bases lining up with TRBD1. Sequenced: thymocytes. The receptor comes from a human donor. The CDR3 sequence is CASSLVGQGARLFYGYTF. The CDR3 nucleotides read TGTGCCAGCAGCTTAGTGGGACAGGGGGCGCGTCTTTTCTATGGCTACACCTTC.